This T cell receptor (beta chain) was sequenced for a study of Ad26.COV2.S vaccination and SARS-CoV-2 variants. Study-wide points: Breadth of non-spike TCRs did not differ between vaccinees and placebo recipients. Substantial breadth in spike-specific CD8+ and CD4+ T cell responses was reportedly seen after vaccination.

Some clones are missing from TCRdb's copy, which holds only in-frame ones; the method was immunoSEQ multiplex PCR. The sample includes about 680,000 clones, around 89% of them seen just once. The treatment here: roughly 19 received Ad26.COV2.S at low or high dose, single or two shots; roughly five received placebo; per-sample allocation not given. The study sampled participants on day 63 after the first vaccine or placebo injection. On this clone: Its target is unknown.

There are 16 residues in the CDR3. The V gene end was trimmed by 5 bases and the J gene end by 3 bases; junction bases not matched to a gene: 9. Germline V lookup: CDR1 KGHDR, CDR2 SFDVKD. The starting material was peripheral blood, obtained in a trial of Ad26.COV2.S vaccine versus placebo. The J gene is TRBJ2-3, the V gene TRBV24-1; 8 nucleotides match TRBD1. This clonotype originated in a person aged 18 to 59 who received the Ad26.COV2.S COVID-19 vaccine or a placebo. The CDR3 DNA reads as TGTGCCACCAGTGTAGGCAGGGGGCTGGGGACAGATACGCAGTATTTT. Residues: CATSVGRGLGTDTQYF.